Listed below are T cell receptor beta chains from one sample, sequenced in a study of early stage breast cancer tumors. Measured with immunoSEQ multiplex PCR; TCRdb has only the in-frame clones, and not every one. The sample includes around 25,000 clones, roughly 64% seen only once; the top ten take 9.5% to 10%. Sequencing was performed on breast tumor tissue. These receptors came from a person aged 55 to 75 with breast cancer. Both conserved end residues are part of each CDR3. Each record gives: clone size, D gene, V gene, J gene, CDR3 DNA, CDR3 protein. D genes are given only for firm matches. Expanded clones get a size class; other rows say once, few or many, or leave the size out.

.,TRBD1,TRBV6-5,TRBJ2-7,TGTGCCAGCAGACCGGGACAGACTGTCTGGGAGCAGTACTTC,CASRPGQTVWEQYF
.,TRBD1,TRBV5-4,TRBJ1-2,TGTGCCAGCAGCTCGGACAGGGCCTATGGCTACACCTTC,CASSSDRAYGYTF
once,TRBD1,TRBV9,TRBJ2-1,TGTGCCAGCAGCGTCTTGTGGACAGGGTCGCACAATGAGCAGTTCTTC,CASSVLWTGSHNEQFF
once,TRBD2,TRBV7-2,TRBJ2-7,TGTGCCAGCAGCTTCGCGGGAGGGCCTTCCTACGAGCAGTACTTC,CASSFAGGPSYEQYF
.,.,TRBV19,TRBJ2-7,TGTGCCAGTAGTATAGCCTCAGACAGTTCACACGAGCAGTACTTC,CASSIASDSSHEQYF
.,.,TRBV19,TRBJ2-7,TGTGCCAGTAGTACCGACCCAGGGGGGCCTGGGGAGCAGTACTTC,CASSTDPGGPGEQYF
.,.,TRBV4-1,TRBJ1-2,TGCGCCAGCAGCCAAAACCGGGACACCGGGCACTATGGCTACACCTTC,CASSQNRDTGHYGYTF
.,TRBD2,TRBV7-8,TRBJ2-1,TGTGCCAGCAGCTTAGGCGGGGGGATCTTCTACAATGAGCAGTTCTTC,CASSLGGGIFYNEQFF
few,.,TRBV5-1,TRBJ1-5,TGCGCCAGCAGCTTGTGGGGGGGCGATCAGCCCCAGCATTTT,CASSLWGGDQPQHF
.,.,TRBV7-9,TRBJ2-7,TGTGCCAGCAGCGGACAATTCGGACACTACGAGCAGTACTTC,CASSGQFGHYEQYF
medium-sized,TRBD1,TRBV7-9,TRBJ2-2,TGTGCCAGCAGCTTAGTTCGACAGGGGAAGGTGTTTTTT,CASSLVRQGKVFF
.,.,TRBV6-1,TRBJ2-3,TGTGCCAGCACCGATGTGGGTAGAGGAACAGATACGCAGTATTTT,CASTDVGRGTDTQYF
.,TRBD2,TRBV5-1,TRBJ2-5,TGCGCCAGCAGCTTGGATGCGGGACTAGCGGGTTTCCAAGAGACCCAGTACTTC,CASSLDAGLAGFQETQYF
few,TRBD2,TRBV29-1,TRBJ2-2,TGCAGCGTTGGGGAGCGGGATTCCCTCGCGAACACCGGGGAGCTGTTTTTT,CSVGERDSLANTGELFF
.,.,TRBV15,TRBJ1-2,TGTGCCACCAGCAGTAGAACAGGGCCCTATGGCTACACCTTC,CATSSRTGPYGYTF
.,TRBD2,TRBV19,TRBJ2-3,TGTGCCAGTAGTATCCCCAGCCTAGCGGGAGTAACAGATACGCAGTATTTT,CASSIPSLAGVTDTQYF
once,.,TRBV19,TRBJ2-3,TGTGCCAGTGCCCTATTCCAGGGCACCACAGATACGCAGTATTTT,CASALFQGTTDTQYF
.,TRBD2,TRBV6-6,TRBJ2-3,TGTGCCAGCAGTAGAGCTAGCGGGAGCGGATTAGATACGCAGTATTTT,CASSRASGSGLDTQYF
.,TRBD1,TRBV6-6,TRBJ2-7,TGTGCCAGCAGCTCCCGGGACAGGGGGACTCCCTACGAGCAGTACTTC,CASSSRDRGTPYEQYF
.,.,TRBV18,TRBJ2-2,TGTGCCAGCTCACGGACCAGGGGCACCGGGGAGCTGTTTTTT,CASSRTRGTGELFF
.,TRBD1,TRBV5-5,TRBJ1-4,TGTGCCAGCAACCCCGGCAGGGGGTTCGAAAAACTGTTTTTT,CASNPGRGFEKLFF
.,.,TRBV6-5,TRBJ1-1,TGTGCCAGCAGTCAGTGGCAGACTGAAGCTTTCTTT,CASSQWQTEAFF
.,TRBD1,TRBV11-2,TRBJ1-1,TGTGCCAGCAGCCAGGACAGGGCCATCATGAACACTGAAGCTTTCTTT,CASSQDRAIMNTEAFF
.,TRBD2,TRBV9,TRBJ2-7,TGTGCCAGCAGTCTAGCGGGAGAATCCTACGAGCAGTACTTC,CASSLAGESYEQYF
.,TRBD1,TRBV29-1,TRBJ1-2,TGCAGCGTCGACAGGGACGATGGCTACACCTTC,CSVDRDDGYTF
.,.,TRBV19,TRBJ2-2,TGTGCCAGTAGTAAGTGGAGGCCCGCGAACACCGGGGAGCTGTTTTTT,CASSKWRPANTGELFF
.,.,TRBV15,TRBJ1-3,TGTGCCACCAGCAGAGATCGGGGGACTGGAAACACCATATATTTT,CATSRDRGTGNTIYF
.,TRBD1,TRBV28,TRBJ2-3,TGTGCCAGCATCCCATCTTGGACAGGTCGCATGGATACGCAGTATTTT,CASIPSWTGRMDTQYF
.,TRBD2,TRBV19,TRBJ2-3,TGTGCCAGTAGCCCGACTAGCTCCACAGATACGCAGTATTTT,CASSPTSSTDTQYF
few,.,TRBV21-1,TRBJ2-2,TGTGCCAGCAGCAACCTCGGGACATGGAACACCGGGGAGCTGTTTTTT,CASSNLGTWNTGELFF
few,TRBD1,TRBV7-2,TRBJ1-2,TGTGCCAGCAGCCAGGGGGCTAACTATGGCTACACCTTC,CASSQGANYGYTF
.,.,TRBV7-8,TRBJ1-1,TGTGCCAGCAGCCTAAACCTAGGTGAAGCTTTCTTT,CASSLNLGEAFF
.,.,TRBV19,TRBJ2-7,TGTGCCAGTAACGGCGGGACAGTCGAGCCCTACGAGCAGTACTTC,CASNGGTVEPYEQYF
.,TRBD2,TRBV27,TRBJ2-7,TGTGCCAGCAGTCCACGCCCGTTAGCGGGAGGCGGGTCCTACGAGCAGTACTTC,CASSPRPLAGGGSYEQYF
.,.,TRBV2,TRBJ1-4,TGTGCCAGCAGTCGGGGTCGGGTGGATGAAAAACTGTTTTTT,CASSRGRVDEKLFF
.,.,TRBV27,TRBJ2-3,TGTGCCAGCAGTCCTACCGGGGCAGATACGCAGTATTTT,CASSPTGADTQYF
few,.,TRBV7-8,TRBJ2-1,TGTGCCAGCAGTTCGAATGAGGGCTCCTACAATGAGCAGTTCTTC,CASSSNEGSYNEQFF
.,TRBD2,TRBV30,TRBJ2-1,TGTGCCTGGAGTCCCCTGACTAGCGGGAGGTACAATGAGCAGTTCTTC,CAWSPLTSGRYNEQFF
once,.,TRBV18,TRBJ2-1,TGTGCCAGCTCACCGGTAGGGGGGGCCTACAATGAGCAGTTCTTC,CASSPVGGAYNEQFF
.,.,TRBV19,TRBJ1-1,TGTGCCAGTAGTATTCGGACTGAATGGACTGAAGCTTTCTTT,CASSIRTEWTEAFF
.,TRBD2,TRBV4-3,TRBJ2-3,TGCGCCAGCAGCCAAGACCCGACTAGCGGGACCAGCACAGATACGCAGTATTTT,CASSQDPTSGTSTDTQYF